This TCR beta chain was recorded in a study of Ad26.COV2.S vaccination and SARS-CoV-2 variants. As to this clone: Its target is not known.

Study-level findings and limits: There was a possibility that the TCR breadth and depth analyses underestimated total T cell responses. Reported findings describe substantial breadth in spike-specific CD8+ and CD4+ T cell responses following vaccination. With respect to non-spike TCR breadth, vaccine and placebo recipients were similar.

The treatment here: about 20 received Ad26.COV2.S at low or high dose, single or two shots; about 5 received placebo; per-sample allocation not given. Sampling was done on day 63 after the first vaccine or placebo injection. Some clones are missing from TCRdb's copy, which holds only in-frame ones; the method was immunoSEQ multiplex PCR. The sample consists of some 520,000 clones, roughly nine tenths of them appearing once. The germline V and J ends were trimmed by 7 bases and 8 bases, with 14 bases remaining between them. Germline lookup yields CDR1 LNHDA and CDR2 SQIVND (reference sequence). The CDR3 covers 12 residues.

The rearrangement links TRBV19 to TRBJ1-2, with a possible D match to TRBD1 (5 bases). This TCR was sampled from a person aged 18-65 years who received the Ad26.COV2.S COVID-19 vaccine or a placebo. The sequences come from peripheral blood, collected in a trial of Ad26.COV2.S vaccine versus placebo. The chain's CDR3 is CASTSGVWGYTF. CDR3 sequence (DNA): TGTGCCAGTACCTCGGGGGTTTGGGGCTACACCTTC.